The source of this T cell receptor (beta chain) is a study of shared clonotypes between healthy human individuals. Study-level findings and limits: What rarefaction showed was incomplete sorted-subset sequencing despite large depth. The four-donor shared clonotypes exceeded non-shared clonotypes in generation probability, with non-shared ones scoring lower.

On this clone: The antigen is unknown.

The germline V and J ends were trimmed by 0 bases and 2 bases, with 8 bases remaining between them. The CDR3 loop spans 14 amino acids. Germline CDR1 is MNHEY and CDR2 is SMNVEV (reference sequence). It was at deep level that the assay was run. Each subset's genomic DNA was split evenly across several immunoSEQ plates. Method: immunoSEQ multiplex PCR; TCRdb's copy keeps in-frame clones and lacks some. The table lists around 2.5 million clones, 93% of them singletons. This TCR was sampled from a man younger than 35 in good health. Some clones in this sample may be carry-over from other donors' samples. The rearrangement joins TRBV27 to TRBJ2-7, with D possibly matching TRBD1 (7 bases). Material: naive CD4+ T cells from PBMCs. The subset was: CD45RA+ positively selected. CDR3 DNA sequence: TGTGCCAGCAGTTTATCCAGGGGGGCCTACGAGCAGTACTTC. As protein: CASSLSRGAYEQYF.